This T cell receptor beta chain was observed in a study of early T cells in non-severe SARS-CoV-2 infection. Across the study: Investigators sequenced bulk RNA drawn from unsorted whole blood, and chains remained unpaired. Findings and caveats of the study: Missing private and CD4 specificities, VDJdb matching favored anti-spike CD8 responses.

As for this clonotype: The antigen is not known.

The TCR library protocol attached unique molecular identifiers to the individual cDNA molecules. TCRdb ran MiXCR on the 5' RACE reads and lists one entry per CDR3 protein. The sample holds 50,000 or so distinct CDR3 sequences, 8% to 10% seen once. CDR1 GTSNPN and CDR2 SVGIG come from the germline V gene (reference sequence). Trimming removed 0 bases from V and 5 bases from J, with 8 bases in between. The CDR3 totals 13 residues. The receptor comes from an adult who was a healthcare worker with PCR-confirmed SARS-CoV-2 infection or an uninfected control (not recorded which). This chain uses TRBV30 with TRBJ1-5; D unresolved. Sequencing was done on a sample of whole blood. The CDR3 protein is CAWSVHPDQPQHF. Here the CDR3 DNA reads TGTGCCTGGAGTGTACACCCCGATCAGCCCCAGCATTTT. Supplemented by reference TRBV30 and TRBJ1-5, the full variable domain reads SQTIHQWPATLVQPVGSPLSLECTVEGTSNPNLYWYRQAAGRGLQLLFYSVGIGQISSEVPQNLSASRPQDRQFILSSKKLLLSDSGFYLCAWSVHPDQPQHFGDGTRLSIL.